These 8 T cell receptor beta chains were all obtained from the same sample, sequenced in a study of naive and memory T cell subsets. Two oligonucleotides, mixed equimolar, formed the beta constant-region primer covering TRBC1 and TRBC2. TCRdb called the UMI-ligation and nested PCR reads again in MiXCR, with one record for every CDR3 protein. The repertoire holds 140,000 to 150,000 distinct CDR3 sequences, with about 18% as singletons. The sequenced material came from naive CD4+ T cells from blood. The receptors shown here come from a human donor in good health.

The J gene is TRBJ2-1, the V gene TRBV3-1; D is unresolved. With 0 bases removed from V and 14 bases from J, the gap between germline ends came to 14 bases. This CDR3 is 13 amino acids long. Germline V gene data show CDR1 as LGHDT and CDR2 as YNNKEL (reference sequence). CDR3 region: CASSQDSAGSEFF. The DNA of the CDR3 is TGTGCCAGCAGCCAAGATTCCGCTGGGTCAGAGTTCTTC.

This chain joins TRBV11-2 and TRBJ2-1; the D gene is possibly TRBD2 (5 bases). The CDR3 length is 17 residues. Germline V CDR1 and CDR2: SGHAT, FQNNGV. V was clipped by 7 bases and J by 2 bases, with 21 bases between them. The CDR3 sequence: CASNPSPGLGAYNEQFF. The CDR3 DNA sequence: TGTGCCAGCAACCCCAGCCCGGGCCTCGGGGCCTACAATGAGCAGTTCTTC.

This clonotype has just a few counts. The chain joins TRBV11-2 to TRBJ2-1; 11 bases agree with TRBD2. The CDR3 has 16 residues. Germline V gives CDR1 SGHAT, CDR2 FQNNGV. V trimming: 4 bases; J trimming: 8 bases; junction bases outside the gene matches: 10. This chain's CDR3 is CASSSVPGLAGHEQFF. CDR3 bases: TGTGCCAGCAGCTCCGTTCCCGGACTAGCGGGTCATGAGCAGTTCTTC. The complete variable domain, with remaining parts taken from reference TRBV11-2 and TRBJ2-1, reads EAGVAQSPRYKIIEKRQSVAFWCNPISGHATLYWYQQILGQGPKLLIQFQNNGVVDDSQLPKDRFSAERLKGVDSTLKIQPAKLEDSAVYLCASSSVPGLAGHEQFFGPGTRLTVL.

This chain uses TRBV20-1 with TRBJ1-1; TRBD1 matches 9 bases. The CDR3 has 15 amino acids. Germline V gene lookup returns CDR1 DFQATT and CDR2 SNEGSKA (reference sequence). Written as DNA, the CDR3 is TGCAGAGCACGCCCGGGACAGGGCCTCGACACTGAAGCTTTCTTT. This encodes CRARPGQGLDTEAFF.

V is TRBV7-3 and J is TRBJ2-1, with 10 bases lining up with TRBD2. The ends lost 2 bases at V and 10 bases at J; junction bases unmatched: 8. The CDR3 is made up of 15 amino acids. CDR1 and CDR2 (germline): SGHTA, FQGTGA. The CDR3 loop is CASSLGLAGESEQFF. The CDR3, as DNA: TGTGCCAGCAGCTTAGGGCTAGCGGGAGAATCGGAGCAGTTCTTC.

The chain uses TRBV5-1 and TRBJ2-1; 8 positions agree with TRBD1. Trimming cost V 4 bases and J 7 bases; bases outside gene matches: 13. The CDR3 consists of 16 residues. Looked up from germline, CDR1 is SGHRS and CDR2 is YFSETQ. As DNA, the CDR3 is TGCGCCAGCAGCCTGGGTCTCGGACAGGGATCGAATGAGCAGTTCTTC. Translated, it gives CASSLGLGQGSNEQFF.

V and J are TRBV6-5 and TRBJ1-5; D not resolved. Germline CDR1 MNHEY, CDR2 SVGAGI. The CDR3 totals 13 residues. V lost 5 bases to trimming and J lost 4 bases, with 9 bases between them. The CDR3 reads CASSGTENQPQHF. CDR3 coding DNA: TGTGCCAGCAGTGGCACAGAAAATCAGCCCCAGCATTTT.

This clonotype was seen a few times. The genes are TRBV3-1 and TRBJ1-1, with 8 nucleotides matching TRBD1. CDR1 is LGHDT, CDR2 YNNKEL, per germline (reference sequence). V shed 1 base, J shed 6 bases, and the junction held 7 bases outside the gene matches. This CDR3 spans 15 amino acids. CDR3 bases: TGTGCCAGCAGCCAAGGGTCAGGGGGCAGAGCTGAAGCTTTCTTT. Encoded protein: CASSQGSGGRAEAFF.